The 32 T cell receptor beta chains reported below all come from one sample, sequenced in a study of blood T cell repertoires in COVID-19. Sequencing used immunoSEQ multiplex PCR; TCRdb keeps in-frame clones, though not all of them. The sample carries a few hundred thousand clones, 83% recorded once. The specimen sequenced was peripheral blood. The receptors were sampled from a woman in her 30s with COVID-19, enrolled during active disease.

The chain carries TRBV23-1 and TRBJ2-2; tentatively, D is TRBD1 (6 bases). TRBV23-1 is known as an ORF, though its function is uncertain. V gave up 10 bases and J gave up 6 bases, with 18 bases separating them. The CDR3 consists of 14 residues. The CDR3 DNA reads TGCGCCAACACAGCGGACAGACCACCCGGGGAGCTGTTTTTT. Translating it yields CANTADRPPGELFF.

Written as DNA, the CDR3 is TGTGCCAGCAGCTTCGGTAGCTCTGGAAACACCATATATTTT. This sequence encodes CASSFGSSGNTIYF. The genes are TRBV5-4 and TRBJ1-3; no reliable D call. The germline V gene has CDR1 SGHNT and CDR2 YYREEE (reference sequence). This CDR3 spans 14 amino acids. V gave up 2 bases and J gave up 0 bases, with 6 bases separating them.

The chain recombines TRBV5-5 with TRBJ2-7, with 8 bases matching TRBD1. Germline V gene lookup returns CDR1 SGHKS and CDR2 YYEKEE (reference sequence). CDR3 length equals 16 residues. The ends lost 3 bases at V and 2 bases at J; junction bases unmatched: 10. The CDR3 reads CASSSDRTGFPYEQYF. The CDR3 DNA is TGTGCCAGCAGCTCTGACAGGACAGGGTTCCCCTACGAGCAGTACTTC.

V and J are TRBV28 and TRBJ1-1; 9 bases map to TRBD1. Germline V gene data show CDR1 as MDHEN and CDR2 as SYDVKM. The ends lost 5 bases at V and 1 base at J; junction bases unmatched: 5. This CDR3 has 15 residues. The CDR3 region has the DNA TGTGCCAGCAGTATCGGGGGACAGGGGAACACTGAAGCTTTCTTT. It yields the protein CASSIGGQGNTEAFF.

The chain is built from TRBV20-1 and TRBJ2-2, with no clear D. Per germline, CDR1 DFQATT and CDR2 SNEGSKA (reference sequence). The V and J ends lost 2 bases and 6 bases respectively, with 4 bases between them. The CDR3 sequence is 11 residues long. CDR3 region: CSARSSGELFF. In nucleotides, the CDR3 is TGCAGTGCTAGAAGCTCCGGGGAGCTGTTTTTT.

The chain employs TRBV21-1 and TRBJ2-5; the table gives TRBD2 as D, unverified against the DNA. TRBV21-1 is a listed pseudogene. The length of the CDR3 is 18 residues. CDR3 sequence: CASRYFKTGLADQETQYF. CDR3 coding DNA: TGTGCCAGCAGATATTTTAAGACAGGACTAGCGGACCAAGAGACCCAGTACTTC.

This chain uses TRBV6-6 with TRBJ2-1, with TRBD1 matching 9 bases. CDR1 is MNHNY, CDR2 SVGAGI, per germline (reference sequence). After removal of 4 bases from V and 6 bases from J, the junction contained 10 bases not matched to a gene. There are 16 residues in the CDR3. The CDR3 bases are TGTGCCAGCAGTTCCTACGACAGGGGGGACTCCAATGAGCAGTTCTTC. Translated, it gives CASSSYDRGDSNEQFF.

The CDR3 protein is CASSPRQGVTDTQYF. The CDR3 DNA sequence: TGTGCCAGCAGCCCTAGACAGGGGGTCACAGATACGCAGTATTTT. This chain joins TRBV2 and TRBJ2-3, with 9 bases fitting TRBD1. The ends lost 6 bases at V and 2 bases at J; junction bases unmatched: 6. The CDR3 covers 15 residues. Germline CDR1 and CDR2: SNHLY and FYNNEI.

The gene calls are TRBV14 and TRBJ1-1, with D unclear. The ends were cut back, 0 bases at V and 5 bases at J, with 13 bases in the middle. Looked up from germline, CDR1 is SGHDN and CDR2 is FVKESK. The CDR3 runs to 15 residues. In DNA, the CDR3 is TGTGCCAGCAGCCAAGATCACAAAGGGAGGACTGAAGCTTTCTTT. Translated, it gives CASSQDHKGRTEAFF.

In this sample, this clone turned up a few times. V and J are TRBV5-5 and TRBJ2-1, with a weak D call TRBD1 (6 bases). This CDR3 region has 15 residues. Trimming removed 2 bases from V and 2 bases from J, with 11 bases in between. CDR1 and CDR2 from the germline V gene are SGHKS and YYEKEE (reference sequence). The CDR3 sequence is CASSFGQNAYNEQFF. In nucleotides, the CDR3 is TGTGCCAGCAGCTTCGGACAGAACGCCTACAATGAGCAGTTCTTC.

This chain joins TRBV5-6 and TRBJ2-3, with 8 bases lining up with TRBD1. The CDR3 is 15 amino acids. Germline-derived CDR1 and CDR2 are SGHDT and YYEEEE. The V and J ends lost 2 bases and 3 bases, in that order; junction bases with no gene match: 5. The CDR3 DNA reads TGTGCCAGCAGCTTCGGACAGGGATATACAGATACGCAGTATTTT. Amino acid sequence: CASSFGQGYTDTQYF.

The chain links TRBV19 to TRBJ2-3; perhaps TRBD2 as D (5 bases). V was trimmed by 1 base and J by 1 base, leaving 9 bases between them. Germline V lookup: CDR1 LNHDA, CDR2 SQIVND (reference sequence). The CDR3 extends over 15 amino acids. CDR3 in DNA: TGTGCCAGTAGTATAGGCCACGGGGGCACAGATACGCAGTATTTT. Translation: CASSIGHGGTDTQYF.

The rearrangement joins TRBV2 to TRBJ2-2, with D perhaps matching TRBD1 (5 bases). This CDR3 is 17 amino acids long. V was shortened by 0 bases and J by 2 bases, with 13 bases between the two germline ends. The germline gives CDR1 SNHLY, CDR2 FYNNEI. CDR3 sequence: CASSEATGHLNTGELFF. As DNA, the CDR3 is TGTGCCAGCAGTGAAGCCACCGGACACCTCAACACCGGGGAGCTGTTTTTT.

This clone was detected a few times. The gene calls are TRBV7-3 and TRBJ1-6; TRBD1 matches 10 bases. Germline V gene data show CDR1 as SGHTA and CDR2 as FQGTGA. The CDR3 consists of 15 residues. V dropped 5 bases and J dropped 8; count of bases not matched to a gene: 6. DNA for the CDR3: TGTGCCAGCAGCCTAAGGGGGACAGGGGATTCACCCCTCCACTTT. Its protein product is CASSLRGTGDSPLHF.

The V gene is TRBV7-6, the J gene TRBJ2-1; 12 nucleotides match TRBD2. The length of the CDR3 is 15 residues. Germline lookup yields CDR1 SGHVS and CDR2 FNYEAQ. Trimming took 5 bases from V and 8 from J; bases not matched to a gene: 7. The chain's CDR3 is CASSRGLAGNDEQFF. For the CDR3, the DNA is TGTGCCAGCAGCCGCGGACTAGCGGGGAATGATGAGCAGTTCTTC. Based on the CDR3 plus reference TRBV7-6 and TRBJ2-1, the full variable domain is GAGVSQSPRYKVTKRGQDVALRCDPISGHVSLYWYRQALGQGPEFLTYFNYEAQQDKSGLPNDRFSAERPEGSISTLTIQRTEQRDSAMYRCASSRGLAGNDEQFFGPGTRLTVL.

V gene TRBV7-9 combines with J gene TRBJ2-2; tentatively, D is TRBD2 (6 bases). Trimming left V 5 bases short and J 0 bases short, with 10 bases between. Germline assignment: CDR1 SEHNR and CDR2 FQNEAQ (reference sequence). This CDR3 has 15 residues. The CDR3 loop reads CASSGTEANTGELFF. The CDR3 bases are TGTGCCAGCAGCGGGACTGAGGCGAACACCGGGGAGCTGTTTTTT.

CDR3 sequence: CASSLLGQINQPQHF. The CDR3 coding sequence is TGTGCCAGCAGTTTATTAGGACAGATAAATCAGCCCCAGCATTTT. V usage is TRBV28 and J usage is TRBJ1-5; TRBD1 might be the D (6 bases). Germline V gene sequence: CDR1 MDHEN, CDR2 SYDVKM. The CDR3 loop spans 15 amino acids. V was pared by 1 base and J by 4 bases, with 11 bases between.

This chain joins TRBV28 and TRBJ1-5; D gene ambiguous. CDR1 MDHEN and CDR2 SYDVKM come from the germline V gene. V dropped 7 bases and J dropped 2 bases, with 6 bases sitting between them. CDR3 length: 12 residues. CDR3 residues: CASIRGNQPQHF. In DNA form, the CDR3 reads TGTGCCAGCATACGGGGCAATCAGCCCCAGCATTTT.

Turning to this clone: The same CDR3 also results from other DNA sequences found in this sample. CDR3 sequence reads: CASSLTGNQPQHF. The CDR3 DNA reads as TGTGCCAGCAGTCTGACAGGCAATCAGCCCCAGCATTTT. The chain is built from TRBV12-3 or TRBV12-4 and TRBJ1-5, with D tentatively TRBD1 (5 bases). The V end lost 5 bases, the J end lost 2 bases, and 7 bases lay between the germline ends. The CDR3 extends over 13 amino acids.

The chain combines TRBV27 with TRBJ1-2; 8 nucleotides align to TRBD1. J was trimmed by 2 bases and V by 5 bases; bases with no gene match: 7. CDR1 is MNHEY and CDR2 is SMNVEV in the germline V gene (reference sequence). The CDR3 totals 15 residues. In DNA, the CDR3 is TGTGCCAGCAGTCCCCAGACAGGGGTAAACTATGGCTACACCTTC. Translation: CASSPQTGVNYGYTF.

This clone was observed a single time. DNA for the CDR3: TGTGCCTGGAGTGAAAACGGTAAGGGGTTCTTT. It codes for CAWSENGKGFF. The chain uses TRBV30 and TRBJ1-1, with D possibly being TRBD1 (5 bases). There are 11 residues in the CDR3. V was cut by 1 base and J by 14 bases, with 14 bases left in between. Germline V gene sequence: CDR1 GTSNPN, CDR2 SVGIG (reference sequence).

This chain connects TRBV30 to TRBJ1-1; the match to TRBD1 covers 9 bases. The CDR3 spans 14 residues. Germline V gene sequence: CDR1 GTSNPN, CDR2 SVGIG (reference sequence). V gave up 2 bases and J gave up 6 bases; unmatched junction bases: 7. The CDR3 nucleotides read TGTGCCTGGAGTTTAGGGACAGGGATCTCTGAAGCTTTCTTT. This translates into CAWSLGTGISEAFF.

V usage is TRBV3-1 (or the pseudogene TRBV3-2) and J usage is TRBJ2-5, with a weak D call TRBD2 (6 bases). The length of the CDR3 is 14 residues. Germline V CDR1 and CDR2: LGHDT, YNNKEL (reference sequence). The V end was cut by 0 bases, the J end by 3 bases, with 8 bases between. The CDR3 region is CASSQDRGKETQYF. DNA of the CDR3: TGTGCCAGCAGCCAAGATCGGGGGAAAGAGACCCAGTACTTC.

The V and J genes are TRBV7-2 and TRBJ2-1, with TRBD1 identical over 8 bases. This CDR3 has 16 amino acids. V lost 4 bases and J lost 7; bases outside the gene matches: 12. The germline V gene has CDR1 SGHTA and CDR2 FQGNSA. The CDR3 nucleotides read TGTGCCAGCAGCTCGATCCGGGACAGGCTATGGAATGAGCAGTTCTTC. Its translation: CASSSIRDRLWNEQFF.

A few counts support this clone. The chain uses TRBV19 and TRBJ2-7, with TRBD1 matching 8 bases. CDR3 length: 14 residues. Unmatched junction bases numbered 8, after V lost 8 bases and J lost 2 bases. Germline CDR1 reads LNHDA; CDR2 reads SQIVND (reference sequence). CDR3: CASAPGTGPYEQYF. For the CDR3, the DNA is TGTGCCAGTGCTCCAGGGACAGGTCCCTACGAGCAGTACTTC.

The table lists this clone with a few counts. The genes are TRBV9 and TRBJ1-5; perhaps TRBD1 as D (6 bases). CDR3 length: 15 residues. Deletions cut 4 bases from V and 0 bases from J, with 11 bases between. CDR1 is SGDLS and CDR2 is YYNGEE in the germline V gene. This chain's CDR3 is CASSSGQRSNQPQHF. The CDR3 DNA reads TGTGCCAGCAGCTCAGGACAGCGTAGCAATCAGCCCCAGCATTTT.

This clone has just one count. The genes are TRBV27 and TRBJ2-5; tentative D call: TRBD1 (6 bases). The germline CDR1 and CDR2 sequences are MNHEY and SMNVEV (reference sequence). Trimming left V 2 bases short and J 9 bases short, with 13 bases between. The CDR3 has 13 residues. The CDR3 loop is CASSLTGPRPQYF. The CDR3 region has the DNA TGTGCCAGCAGTTTAACAGGGCCAAGGCCCCAGTACTTC.

The chain employs TRBV19 and TRBJ2-7, with 9 bases lining up with TRBD2. Germline trimming cut 3 bases from V and 3 bases from J; bases unmatched to any gene: 18. The CDR3 runs 19 residues. Germline V lookup: CDR1 LNHDA, CDR2 SQIVND (reference sequence). CDR3 coding DNA: TGTGCCAGTAGTATCTCTGGGGTCTTTAGCGGGAGTAGACTCTACGAGCAGTACTTC. It codes for CASSISGVFSGSRLYEQYF.

The chain joins TRBV30 to TRBJ2-3; possible D gene TRBD2, 6 bases. CDR3 length equals 14 residues. Per germline, CDR1 GTSNPN and CDR2 SVGIG (reference sequence). The germline V and J ends were trimmed by 6 bases and 4 bases, with 17 bases remaining between them. Written as DNA, the CDR3 is TGTGCCTGCCGTAGCGGAAGAACTCCAGATACGCAGTATTTT. Amino acid sequence: CACRSGRTPDTQYF.

This chain uses TRBV3-1 (or the pseudogene TRBV3-2) with TRBJ1-1, with D unclear. CDR3 length: 14 residues. With 1 base removed from V and 0 bases from J, the gap between germline ends came to 6 bases. The germline CDR1 and CDR2 sequences are LGHDT and YNNKEL (reference sequence). CDR3 region: CASSQGTLNTEAFF. The CDR3 DNA reads as TGTGCCAGCAGCCAAGGGACTCTGAACACTGAAGCTTTCTTT.

This chain links TRBV28 with TRBJ2-5; tentatively, D is TRBD2 (7 bases). CDR1 is MDHEN and CDR2 is SYDVKM in the germline V gene. Deletions cut 7 bases from V and 5 bases from J, with 26 bases between. CDR3 length: 17 residues. The CDR3 protein is CASMGLGRGGGLETQYF. CDR3 bases: TGTGCCAGCATGGGCTTGGGGAGAGGGGGAGGGCTTGAGACCCAGTACTTC.

V and J are TRBV3-1 (or the pseudogene TRBV3-2) and TRBJ2-7, with a possible D match to TRBD1 (6 bases). This CDR3 region has 14 residues. Germline assignment: CDR1 LGHDT and CDR2 YNNKEL (reference sequence). V lost 0 bases and J lost 3, with 9 bases in between. The CDR3 protein is CASSQEGAVYEQYF. In DNA, the CDR3 is TGTGCCAGCAGCCAAGAGGGGGCCGTCTACGAGCAGTACTTC.